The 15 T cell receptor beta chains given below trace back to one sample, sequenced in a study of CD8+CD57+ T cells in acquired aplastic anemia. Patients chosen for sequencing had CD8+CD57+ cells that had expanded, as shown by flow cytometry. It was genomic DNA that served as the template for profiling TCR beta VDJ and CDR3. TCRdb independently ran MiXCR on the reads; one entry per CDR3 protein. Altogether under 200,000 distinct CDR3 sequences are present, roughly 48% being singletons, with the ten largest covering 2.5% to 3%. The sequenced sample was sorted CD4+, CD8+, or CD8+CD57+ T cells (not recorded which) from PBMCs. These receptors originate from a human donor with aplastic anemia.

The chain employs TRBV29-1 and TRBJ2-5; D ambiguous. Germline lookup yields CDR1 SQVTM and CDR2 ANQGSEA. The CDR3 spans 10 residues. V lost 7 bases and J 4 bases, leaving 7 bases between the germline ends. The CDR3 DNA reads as TGCAGCGCGGCATCAGAGACCCAGTACTTC. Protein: CSAASETQYF.

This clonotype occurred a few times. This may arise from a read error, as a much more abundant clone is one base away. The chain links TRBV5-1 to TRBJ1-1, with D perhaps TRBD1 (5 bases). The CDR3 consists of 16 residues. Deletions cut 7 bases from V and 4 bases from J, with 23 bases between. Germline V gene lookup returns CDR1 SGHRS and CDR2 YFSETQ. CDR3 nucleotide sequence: TGCGCCAGCGGCCCTGGAACTAGGGGAGGTGGCACTGAAGCTTTCTTT. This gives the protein CASGPGTRGGGTEAFF.

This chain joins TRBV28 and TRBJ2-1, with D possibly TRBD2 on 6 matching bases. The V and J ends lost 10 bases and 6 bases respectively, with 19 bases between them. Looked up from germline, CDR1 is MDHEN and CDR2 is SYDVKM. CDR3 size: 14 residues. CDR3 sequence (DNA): TGTGCCACCGGAGCGGGCGGAGGTTCCAATGAGCAGTTCTTC. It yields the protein CATGAGGGSNEQFF.

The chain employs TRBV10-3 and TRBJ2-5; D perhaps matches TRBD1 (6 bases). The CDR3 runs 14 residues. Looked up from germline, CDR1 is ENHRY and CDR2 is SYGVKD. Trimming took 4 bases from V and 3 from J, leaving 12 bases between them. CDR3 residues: CAISGAGVEETQYF. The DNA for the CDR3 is TGTGCCATCAGTGGGGCAGGGGTTGAAGAGACCCAGTACTTC.

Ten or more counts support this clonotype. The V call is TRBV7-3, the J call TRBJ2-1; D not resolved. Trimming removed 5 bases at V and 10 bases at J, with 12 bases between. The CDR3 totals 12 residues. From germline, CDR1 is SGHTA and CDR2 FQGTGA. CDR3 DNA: TGTGCCAGCAGCGACCACCGGGCCGAGCAGTTCTTC. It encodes CASSDHRAEQFF.

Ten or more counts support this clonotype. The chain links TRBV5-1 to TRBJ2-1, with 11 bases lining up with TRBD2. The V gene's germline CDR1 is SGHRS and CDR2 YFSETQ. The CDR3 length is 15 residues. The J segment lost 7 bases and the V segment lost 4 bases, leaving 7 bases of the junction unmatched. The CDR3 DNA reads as TGCGCCAGCAGCGTCCTAGCGGGAGGCGAGAATGAGCAGTTCTTC. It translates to CASSVLAGGENEQFF. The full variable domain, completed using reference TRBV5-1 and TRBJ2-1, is KAGVTQTPRYLIKTRGQQVTLSCSPISGHRSVSWYQQTPGQGLQFLFEYFSETQRNKGNFPGRFSGRQFSNSRSEMNVSTLELGDSALYLCASSVLAGGENEQFFGPGTRLTVL.

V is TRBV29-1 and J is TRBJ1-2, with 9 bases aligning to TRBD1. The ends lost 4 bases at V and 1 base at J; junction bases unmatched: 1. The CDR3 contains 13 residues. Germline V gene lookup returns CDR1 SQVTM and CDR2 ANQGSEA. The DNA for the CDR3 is TGCAGCGTTGGGACAGGGGTTAACTATGGCTACACCTTC. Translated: CSVGTGVNYGYTF. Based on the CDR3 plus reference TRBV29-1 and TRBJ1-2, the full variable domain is SAVISQKPSRDICQRGTSLTIQCQVDSQVTMMFWYRQQPGQSLTLIATANQGSEATYESGFVIDKFPISRPNLTFSTLTVSNMSPEDSSIYLCSVGTGVNYGYTFGSGTRLTVV.

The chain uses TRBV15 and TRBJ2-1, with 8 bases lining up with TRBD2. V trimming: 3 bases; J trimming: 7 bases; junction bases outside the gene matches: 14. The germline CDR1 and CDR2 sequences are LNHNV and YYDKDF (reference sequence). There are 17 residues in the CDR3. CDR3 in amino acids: CATSSSRSRLALNEQFF. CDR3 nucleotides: TGTGCCACCAGCAGCTCCAGGTCGAGACTAGCGTTGAATGAGCAGTTCTTC.

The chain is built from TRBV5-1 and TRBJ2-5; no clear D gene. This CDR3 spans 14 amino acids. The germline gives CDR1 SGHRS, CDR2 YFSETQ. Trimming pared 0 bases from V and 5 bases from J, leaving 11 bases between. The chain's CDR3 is CASSLEVGRETQYF. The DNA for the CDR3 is TGCGCCAGCAGCTTGGAAGTGGGTAGGGAGACCCAGTACTTC.

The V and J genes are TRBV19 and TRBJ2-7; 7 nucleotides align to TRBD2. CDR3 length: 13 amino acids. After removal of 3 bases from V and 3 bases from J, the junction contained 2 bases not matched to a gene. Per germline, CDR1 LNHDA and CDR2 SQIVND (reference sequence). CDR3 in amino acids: CASSIVAGYEQYF. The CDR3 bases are TGTGCCAGTAGTATCGTAGCGGGCTACGAGCAGTACTTC. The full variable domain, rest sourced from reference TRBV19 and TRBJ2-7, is DGGITQSPKYLFRKEGQNVTLSCEQNLNHDAMYWYRQDPGQGLRLIYYSQIVNDFQKGDIAEGYSVSREKKESFPLTVTSAQKNPTAFYLCASSIVAGYEQYFGPGTRLTVT.

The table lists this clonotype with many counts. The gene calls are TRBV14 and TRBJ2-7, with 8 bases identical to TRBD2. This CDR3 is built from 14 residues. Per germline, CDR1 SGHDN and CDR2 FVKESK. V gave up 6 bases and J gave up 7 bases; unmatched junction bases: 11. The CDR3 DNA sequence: TGTGCCAGCAGGCCCAGCGGGAGTATACTGGAGCAGTACTTC. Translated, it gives CASRPSGSILEQYF.

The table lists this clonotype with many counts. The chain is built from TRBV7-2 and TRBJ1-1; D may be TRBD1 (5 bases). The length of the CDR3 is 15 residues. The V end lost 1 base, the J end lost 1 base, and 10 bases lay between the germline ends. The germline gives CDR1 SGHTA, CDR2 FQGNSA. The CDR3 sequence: CASSLGTLTNTEAFF. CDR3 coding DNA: TGTGCCAGCAGCTTAGGGACACTGACGAACACTGAAGCTTTCTTT. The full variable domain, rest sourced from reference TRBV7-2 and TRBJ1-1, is GAGVSQSPSNKVTEKGKDVELRCDPISGHTALYWYRQSLGQGLEFLIYFQGNSAPDKSGLPSDRFSAERTGGSVSTLTIQRTQQEDSAVYLCASSLGTLTNTEAFFGQGTRLTVV.

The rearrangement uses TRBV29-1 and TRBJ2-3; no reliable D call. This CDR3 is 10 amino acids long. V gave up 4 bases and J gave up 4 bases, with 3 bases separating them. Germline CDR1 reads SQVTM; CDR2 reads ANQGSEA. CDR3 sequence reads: CSVGSDTQYF. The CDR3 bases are TGCAGCGTTGGATCAGATACGCAGTATTTT.

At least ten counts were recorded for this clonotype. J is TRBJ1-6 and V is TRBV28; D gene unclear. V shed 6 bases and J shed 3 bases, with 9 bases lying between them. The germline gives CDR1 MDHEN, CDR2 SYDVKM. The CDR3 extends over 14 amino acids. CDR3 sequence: CASSVQNYNSPLHF. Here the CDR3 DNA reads TGTGCCAGCAGCGTGCAGAACTATAATTCACCCCTCCACTTT.

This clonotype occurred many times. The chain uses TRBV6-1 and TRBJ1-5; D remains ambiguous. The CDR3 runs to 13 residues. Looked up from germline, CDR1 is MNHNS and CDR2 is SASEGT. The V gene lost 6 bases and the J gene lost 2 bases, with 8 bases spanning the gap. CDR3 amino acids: CASSADGNQPQHF. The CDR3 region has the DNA TGTGCCAGCAGCGCGGACGGCAATCAGCCCCAGCATTTT.